These 23 T cell receptor beta chains share one sample of origin, sequenced in a study of T cell responses to AZD1222 COVID-19 vaccine. Assay used: immunoSEQ multiplex PCR; TCRdb lists only in-frame clones, some missing. The table shows roughly 110,000 clones, with approximately 90% occurring only once. Sequences were derived from peripheral blood, sampled on day 0 of AZD1222 vaccination. The receptors were gathered from an adult in good health.

CDR3 coding DNA: TGTGCCAGCTCACCACCGGGACAGGGGGGGAACACTGAAGCTTTCTTT. This sequence encodes CASSPPGQGGNTEAFF. The chain carries TRBV18 and TRBJ1-1, with TRBD1 matching 11 bases. J gave up 1 base and V 0 bases, and 1 base lay outside the gene matches. Germline V gives CDR1 KGHSH, CDR2 LQKENI. This CDR3 is 16 amino acids long.

This clone was recorded a few times. The chain is built from TRBV2 and TRBJ1-3; 8 positions agree with TRBD1. Unmatched junction bases numbered 13, after V lost 8 bases and J lost 4 bases. The length of the CDR3 is 16 residues. Per germline, CDR1 SNHLY and CDR2 FYNNEI. The CDR3 is CASSPWRTGIGNTIYF. For the CDR3, the DNA is TGTGCCAGCTCTCCGTGGAGGACAGGGATCGGAAACACCATATATTTT.

V gene TRBV3-1 (or the pseudogene TRBV3-2) combines with J gene TRBJ2-7, with unresolved D. The length of the CDR3 is 16 residues. Germline CDR1 and CDR2: LGHDT and YNNKEL (reference sequence). V dropped 1 base and J dropped 2 bases, with 15 bases sitting between them. CDR3 sequence (DNA): TGTGCCAGCAGCCAAGGAGTTAGCACCCTCCCCTACGAGCAGTACTTC. This codes for CASSQGVSTLPYEQYF.

The genes are TRBV19 and TRBJ2-6; TRBD1 is a possible D gene (6 bases). The CDR3 consists of 16 residues. Germline CDR1 reads LNHDA; CDR2 reads SQIVND (reference sequence). Trimming removed 4 bases at V and 3 bases at J, with 13 bases between. The CDR3 DNA reads as TGTGCCAGTAGTAACCCAGGGGTGGATGGGGCCAACGTCCTGACTTTC. Its translation is CASSNPGVDGANVLTF.

The V and J genes are TRBV23-1 and TRBJ2-7; unclear D gene. TRBV23-1 is given ORF status, its function remaining uncertain. This CDR3 region has 12 residues. The V end was cut by 0 bases, the J end by 5 bases, with 5 bases between. The DNA of the CDR3 is TGCGCCAGCAGTCAATCGGTGGACGAGCAGTACTTC. The encoded protein is CASSQSVDEQYF.

The rearrangement uses TRBV7-2 and TRBJ1-4, with 7 nucleotides matching TRBD1. CDR1 and CDR2 (germline): SGHTA, FQGNSA. V gave up 5 bases and J gave up 7 bases; unmatched junction bases: 13. The CDR3 is made up of 16 amino acids. CDR3 in DNA: TGTGCCAGCAGCCGCGGACAGGCCGTAACGAGTGAAAAACTGTTTTTT. It translates to CASSRGQAVTSEKLFF.

The V and J genes are TRBV19 and TRBJ2-3; the match to TRBD1 covers 7 bases. The CDR3 covers 15 residues. The junction had 6 bases not matched to a gene; V was cut back by 4 bases and J by 2 bases. The germline gives CDR1 LNHDA, CDR2 SQIVND (reference sequence). The CDR3 spells CASSNFRGFTDTQYF. CDR3 DNA: TGTGCCAGTAGTAATTTCAGGGGGTTCACAGATACGCAGTATTTT.

The chain carries TRBV2 and TRBJ1-5; D is ambiguous. Deletions cut 2 bases from V and 0 bases from J, with 8 bases between. Germline V gene sequence: CDR1 SNHLY, CDR2 FYNNEI. This CDR3 contains 15 residues. The DNA for the CDR3 is TGTGCCAGCAGTGAATTAAGGGATAGCAATCAGCCCCAGCATTTT. This translates into CASSELRDSNQPQHF.

This chain connects TRBV29-1 to TRBJ1-5; TRBD1 agrees at 8 bases. V trimming: 5 bases; J trimming: 4 bases; junction bases outside the gene matches: 7. Germline CDR1 is SQVTM and CDR2 is ANQGSEA. This CDR3 region has 14 residues. The CDR3 sequence: CSVSGQASNQPQHF. Written as DNA, the CDR3 is TGCAGCGTTTCGGGACAGGCATCGAATCAGCCCCAGCATTTT. Complete variable domain (other parts from reference TRBV29-1 and TRBJ1-5): SAVISQKPSRDICQRGTSLTIQCQVDSQVTMMFWYRQQPGQSLTLIATANQGSEATYESGFVIDKFPISRPNLTFSTLTVSNMSPEDSSIYLCSVSGQASNQPQHFGDGTRLSIL.

This chain links TRBV5-1 with TRBJ1-3; D ambiguous. The CDR3 loop spans 17 amino acids. The ends were cut back, 5 bases at V and 4 bases at J, with 22 bases in the middle. Germline V gene lookup returns CDR1 SGHRS and CDR2 YFSETQ. The CDR3 DNA reads TGCGCCAGCAGTTCGGGGTACAGCCTTAGAGGGGGAAACACCATATATTTT. Its protein product is CASSSGYSLRGGNTIYF.

The V gene is TRBV5-4, the J gene TRBJ2-5, with 8 bases fitting TRBD2. With V trimmed by 4 bases and J by 0 bases, 2 bases remained unmatched. The germline gives CDR1 SGHNT, CDR2 YYREEE (reference sequence). This CDR3 is built from 14 residues. The CDR3 coding sequence is TGTGCCAGCAGCCGCGGGGGGAACCAAGAGACCCAGTACTTC. Protein sequence: CASSRGGNQETQYF.

V gene TRBV18 combines with J gene TRBJ2-1; D remains unclear. CDR3 length: 12 residues. Germline CDR1 is KGHSH and CDR2 is LQKENI. V was pared by 3 bases and J by 6 bases, with 6 bases between. For the CDR3, the DNA is TGTGCCAGCTCACCCCCTGCCAATGAGCAGTTCTTC. Its translation: CASSPPANEQFF. Filled out from reference TRBV18 and TRBJ2-1, the complete variable domain reads NAGVMQNPRHLVRRRGQEARLRCSPMKGHSHVYWYRQLPEEGLKFMVYLQKENIIDESGMPKERFSAEFPKEGPSILRIQQVVRGDSAAYFCASSPPANEQFFGPGTRLTVL.

J is TRBJ1-1 and V is TRBV14; D might be TRBD1 (6 bases). CDR3 length: 14 residues. Germline loops: CDR1 SGHDN, CDR2 FVKESK. V lost 2 bases and J lost 10, with 17 bases in between. In DNA form, the CDR3 reads TGTGCCAGCAGCCAACAGGGGCCATCCGCCCGAGCTTTCTTT. Protein: CASSQQGPSARAFF. The entire variable domain, with the rest obtained from reference TRBV14 and TRBJ1-1, is as follows: EAGVTQFPSHSVIEKGQTVTLRCDPISGHDNLYWYRRVMGKEIKFLLHFVKESKQDESGMPNNRFLAERTGGTYSTLKVQPAELEDSGVYFCASSQQGPSARAFFGQGTRLTVV.

The table lists this clone with a few counts. The genes are TRBV7-8 and TRBJ2-2, with D possibly matching TRBD1 (5 bases). The CDR3 has 15 residues. Germline assignment: CDR1 SGHVS and CDR2 FQNEAQ. V lost 1 base to trimming and J lost 0 bases, with 6 bases between them. The CDR3 DNA is TGTGCCAGCAGCTTAGGGACAACGAACACCGGGGAGCTGTTTTTT. Translation: CASSLGTTNTGELFF.

This chain joins TRBV7-9 and TRBJ2-5; tentative D call: TRBD1 (6 bases). CDR1 and CDR2 from the germline V gene are SEHNR and FQNEAQ (reference sequence). The CDR3 loop spans 13 amino acids. The V end was cut by 9 bases, the J end by 4 bases, with 15 bases between. CDR3 sequence reads: CASQSPGVETQYF. CDR3 nucleotides: TGTGCCAGTCAGAGCCCAGGGGTAGAGACCCAGTACTTC.

J is TRBJ1-1 and V is TRBV6-5, with D possibly TRBD1 on 5 matching bases. Per the germline V gene, CDR1 is MNHEY and CDR2 is SVGAGI. The CDR3 has 14 amino acids. The V and J ends lost 6 bases and 3 bases respectively, with 14 bases between them. The CDR3: CASRVDLGDTEAFF. As DNA, the CDR3 is TGTGCCAGCAGAGTGGACCTGGGGGACACTGAAGCTTTCTTT.

Here the CDR3 DNA reads TGTGCCAGCAGCAACTCCGGGACTTGGTTGAAAAATGAGCAGTTCTTC. Protein product: CASSNSGTWLKNEQFF. V is TRBV21-1 and J is TRBJ2-1; the listed D gene, TRBD2, was not tested against the DNA. TRBV21-1 is annotated as a pseudogene. The CDR3 contains 16 residues.

V and J are TRBV5-1 and TRBJ2-7, with 8 bases aligning to TRBD2. V was clipped by 3 bases and J by 4 bases; unmatched bases: 3. The CDR3 sequence is 13 residues long. The germline V gene encodes CDR1 SGHRS and CDR2 YFSETQ. The CDR3 protein is CASSSGGGYEQYF. DNA for the CDR3: TGCGCCAGCAGCTCCGGGGGGGGATACGAGCAGTACTTC.

V usage is TRBV5-1 and J usage is TRBJ1-2, with D maybe TRBD1 (6 bases). Germline loops: CDR1 SGHRS, CDR2 YFSETQ. The CDR3 loop spans 12 amino acids. V was clipped by 3 bases and J by 5 bases, with 8 bases between them. The CDR3 DNA follows: TGCGCCAGCAGCTACACAGGGTATGGCTACACCTTC. As protein: CASSYTGYGYTF.

The rearrangement links TRBV7-9 to TRBJ2-7, with 10 bases lining up with TRBD1. The germline gives CDR1 SEHNR, CDR2 FQNEAQ (reference sequence). With V trimmed by 6 bases and J by 2 bases, 7 bases remained unmatched. This CDR3 has 15 residues. The CDR3 DNA sequence: TGTGCCAGCAGTCCTCGGACAGGGGGGCCCTACGAGCAGTACTTC. Translation: CASSPRTGGPYEQYF.

The CDR3 spells CASSLAVGEINEQFF. The CDR3 nucleotides read TGCGCCAGCAGCTTGGCGGTAGGGGAAATTAATGAGCAGTTCTTC. The chain is built from TRBV5-1 and TRBJ2-1; TRBD1 is a possible D gene (5 bases). Germline CDR1 and CDR2: SGHRS and YFSETQ. The V end lost 0 bases, the J end lost 7 bases, and 14 bases lay between the germline ends. The CDR3 length is 15 residues.

J is TRBJ1-1 and V is TRBV7-2, with D tentatively TRBD1 (5 bases). Germline values: CDR1 SGHTA, CDR2 FQGNSA. V was cut by 1 base and J by 1 base, with 7 bases left in between. The CDR3 has 14 amino acids. This chain's CDR3 is CASSLDRRNTEAFF. The CDR3 coding sequence is TGTGCCAGCAGCTTAGACAGGAGGAACACTGAAGCTTTCTTT.

The chain carries TRBV19 and TRBJ1-5; 8 positions match TRBD1. The germline V gene encodes CDR1 LNHDA and CDR2 SQIVND (reference sequence). The CDR3 covers 15 residues. J gave up 2 bases and V 5 bases, and 5 bases lay outside the gene matches. In DNA form, the CDR3 reads TGTGCCAGTAGTCGCGACAGGGGTGGCAATCAGCCCCAGCATTTT. Translating it yields CASSRDRGGNQPQHF.